This T cell receptor (beta chain) was captured in a study of cytomegalovirus exposure and HLA in healthy donors. General observations from the study: Sequencing probably produced one cluster of sequence variants that were highly shared.

The CDR3 is 14 amino acids. Per the germline V gene, CDR1 is SEHNR and CDR2 is FQNEAQ (reference sequence). As regards this clone: The antigen is undetermined.

In the PCR, 60 Vbeta and 13 Jbeta primers were used. Assay used: immunoSEQ multiplex PCR; TCRdb lists only in-frame clones, some missing. The sample has just over 150,000 clones. This clonotype was sampled from a man younger than 40 in good health and CMV-seronegative. Input material: PBMCs. This sequence joins TRBV7-9 and TRBJ2-5; 8 bases are shared with TRBD2. The DNA matches TRBJ2-7 better at its end, which makes the J call doubtful. The CDR3 nucleotides read TGTGCCAGCAGCTTAGTAAGGGCGGGAGGCGAGCAGTACTTC. This codes for CASSLVRAGGEQYF.